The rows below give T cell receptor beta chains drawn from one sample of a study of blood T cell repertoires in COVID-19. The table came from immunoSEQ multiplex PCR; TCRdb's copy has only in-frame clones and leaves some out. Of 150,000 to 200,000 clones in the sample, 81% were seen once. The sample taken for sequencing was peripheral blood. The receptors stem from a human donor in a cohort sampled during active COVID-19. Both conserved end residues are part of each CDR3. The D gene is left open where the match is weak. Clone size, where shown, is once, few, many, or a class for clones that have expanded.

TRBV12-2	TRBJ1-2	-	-	TGTGCAAGTCGCTTAGACCGGCAGGGGAACGGTGGCTACACCTTC	CASRLDRQGNGGYTF
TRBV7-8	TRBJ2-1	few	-	TGTGCCAGCAGCTTAGTCGCGGTCTCCTACAATGAGCAGTTCTTC	CASSLVAVSYNEQFF
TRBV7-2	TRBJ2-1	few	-	TGTGCCAGCAGCCCACCAGGGGGGAGCCAACCCTATGAGCAGTTCTTC	CASSPPGGSQPYEQFF
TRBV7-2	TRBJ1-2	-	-	TGTGCCAGCAGCTTAATCGGGTTCGGGGAGGGCTACACCTTC	CASSLIGFGEGYTF
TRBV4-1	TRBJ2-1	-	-	TGCGCCAGCAGCCAAGGAGATTTTTTAGCAAGCTCCTACAATGAGCAGTTCTTC	CASSQGDFLASSYNEQFF
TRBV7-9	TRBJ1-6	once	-	TGTGCCAGCAGCTTTCAGGGGTCGGATTCACCCCTCCACTTT	CASSFQGSDSPLHF
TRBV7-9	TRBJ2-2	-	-	TGTGCCAGCAACCGGGATGCAGGCACCGGGGAGCTGTTTTTT	CASNRDAGTGELFF
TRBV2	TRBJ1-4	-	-	TGTGCCAGCAGGTACACCGGGGACACTGTCGGTGAAAAACTGTTTTTT	CASRYTGDTVGEKLFF
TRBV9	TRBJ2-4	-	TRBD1	TGTGCCAGCAGCCTGGACAGGGAAAACATTCAGTACTTC	CASSLDRENIQYF
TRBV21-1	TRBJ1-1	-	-	TGTGCCAGCAGCAACAGGCGGGCAACTGAAGCTTTCTTT	CASSNRRATEAFF
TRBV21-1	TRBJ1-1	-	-	TGTGCCAGCAGCTCTCCAACGGGACAGGGGGCGGGTAACACTGAAGCTTTCTTT	CASSSPTGQGAGNTEAFF
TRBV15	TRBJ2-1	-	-	TGTGCCACCAGCAGAGATGTTCGGCTAGCGGACAGTGAGCAGTTCTTC	CATSRDVRLADSEQFF
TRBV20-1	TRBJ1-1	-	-	TGCAGTCCCAGAATTGAAGCTTTCTTT	CSPRIEAFF
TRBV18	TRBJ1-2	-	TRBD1	TGTGCCAGCTCCCGGGGGACAGGAAGTAACTATGGCTACACCTTC	CASSRGTGSNYGYTF
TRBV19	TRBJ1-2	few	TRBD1	TGTGCCAGTAGCACGGACAGGGGCTACACCTTC	CASSTDRGYTF
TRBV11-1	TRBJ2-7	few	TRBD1	TGTGCCAGCAGCCCAAGGGACAGGGGCCCCTACGAGCAGTACTTC	CASSPRDRGPYEQYF
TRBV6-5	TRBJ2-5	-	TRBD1	TGTGCCAGCAGAACAGGGGGCTTAGAGACCCAGTACTTC	CASRTGGLETQYF
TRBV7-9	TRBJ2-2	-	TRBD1	TGTGCCAGCAGCTCGGACAGGGCGAACACCGGGGAGCTGTTTTTT	CASSSDRANTGELFF
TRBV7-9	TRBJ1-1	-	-	TGTGCCAGCAGCTTAAACCCCGGGGGTGAAGCTTTCTTT	CASSLNPGGEAFF
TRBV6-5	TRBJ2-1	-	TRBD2	TGTGCCAGCAGTTACGGCGGGAGCTCCTACAATGAGCAGTTCTTC	CASSYGGSSYNEQFF
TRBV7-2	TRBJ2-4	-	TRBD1	TGTGCCAGCAGCGCCGGACAGGGAACGATAGCCAAAAACATTCAGTACTTC	CASSAGQGTIAKNIQYF
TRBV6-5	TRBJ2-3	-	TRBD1	TGTGCCAGCAGTTTCCGACAGGGCCTAAGCACAGATACGCAGTATTTT	CASSFRQGLSTDTQYF
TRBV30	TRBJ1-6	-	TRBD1	TGTGCCTGGCAAGCACCGGACAGGGGGACAAATTCACCCCTCCACTTT	CAWQAPDRGTNSPLHF
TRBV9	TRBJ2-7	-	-	TGTGCCAGCAGCCCCCAACTCTCCTCCTACGAGCAGTACTTC	CASSPQLSSYEQYF
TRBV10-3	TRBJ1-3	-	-	TGTGCCATCGGAGACGGGCAGGGTGGTGGAAACACCATATATTTT	CAIGDGQGGGNTIYF
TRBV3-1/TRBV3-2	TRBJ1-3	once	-	TGTGCCAGCATGCCGCGAGGGGGAAACACCATATATTTT	CASMPRGGNTIYF
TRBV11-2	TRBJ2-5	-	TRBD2	TGTGCCAGCAGGGCTTTCGGGAGGGGGCAAGAGACCCAGTACTTC	CASRAFGRGQETQYF
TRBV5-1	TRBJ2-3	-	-	TGCGCCAGCAGCTTACTCGTCTCAGGGAGCACAGATACGCAGTATTTT	CASSLLVSGSTDTQYF
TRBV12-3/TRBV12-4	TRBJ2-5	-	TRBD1	TGTGCCAGCACAACCGGGACAGTAAAGACCCAGTACTTC	CASTTGTVKTQYF
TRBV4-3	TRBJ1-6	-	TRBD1	TGCGCCAGCAGCCAAGATAAAAACGCAAGGGGGCGAAGTTCACCCCTCCACTTT	CASSQDKNARGRSSPLHF
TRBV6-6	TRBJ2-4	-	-	TGTGCCAGCGTGATTTTAAGCGGCGGTGCGCCGTACTTC	CASVILSGGAPYF
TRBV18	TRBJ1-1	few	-	TGTGCCAGCCACCCGGGACTGGAGACTGAAGCTTTCTTT	CASHPGLETEAFF
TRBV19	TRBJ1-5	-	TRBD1	TGTGCCAGTAGTGCGACAGGGAGGAATCAGCCCCAGCATTTT	CASSATGRNQPQHF
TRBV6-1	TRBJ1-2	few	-	TGTGCCAGCAGTGAGGGGCCCCTCGGGAGGGATGGCTACACCTTC	CASSEGPLGRDGYTF
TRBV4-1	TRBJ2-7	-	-	TGCGCCAGCAGCCAAGAAGGGACCAGGGGTATGGACGAGCAGTACTTC	CASSQEGTRGMDEQYF
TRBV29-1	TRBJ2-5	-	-	TGCAGCGCCTTGCGGGGCCAAGAGACCCAGTACTTC	CSALRGQETQYF
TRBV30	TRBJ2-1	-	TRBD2	TGTGCCTGGAGGATAGCTAGCGGGCCCTACAATGAGCAGTTCTTC	CAWRIASGPYNEQFF
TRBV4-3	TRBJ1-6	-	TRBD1	TGCGCCAGCAGCCAAGCTCCGACAGGGGGATTAGGGACCCTCCACTTT	CASSQAPTGGLGTLHF
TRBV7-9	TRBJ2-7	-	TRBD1	TGTGCCAGCAGCGTATCGACCGGGACAGGGTCGGTGCAGTACTTC	CASSVSTGTGSVQYF
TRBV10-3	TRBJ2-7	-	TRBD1	TGTGCCACCTACGGACAGGGCTACGAGCAGTACTTC	CATYGQGYEQYF
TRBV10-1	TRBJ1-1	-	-	TGCGCCAGCAGTGAGTTTGCGGGGAGAGACACTGAAGCTTTCTTT	CASSEFAGRDTEAFF
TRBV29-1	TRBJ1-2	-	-	TGCAGCGTGAGGGCCGCTTGGGGAACTAACTATGGCTACACCTTC	CSVRAAWGTNYGYTF
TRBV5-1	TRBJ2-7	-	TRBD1	TGCGCCAGCGGTGGGACAGGGAGCTACGAGCAGTACTTC	CASGGTGSYEQYF
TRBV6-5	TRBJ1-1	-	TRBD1	TGTGCCAGCAGACGGACAGGGGAAAACACTGAAGCTTTCTTT	CASRRTGENTEAFF
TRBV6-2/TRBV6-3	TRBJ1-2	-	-	TGTGCCAGCAGTTACCCCGGACAGATCTATGGCTACACCTTC	CASSYPGQIYGYTF
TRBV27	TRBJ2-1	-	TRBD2	TGTGCCAGCAGACGGACTAGTTTTTCCTACAATGAGCAGTTCTTC	CASRRTSFSYNEQFF
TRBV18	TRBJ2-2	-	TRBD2	TGTGCCAGCTCACCAACACTAGCGGGAGGTCGCGACACCGGGGAGCTGTTTTTT	CASSPTLAGGRDTGELFF
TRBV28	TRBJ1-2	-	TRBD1	TGTGCCAGCAGTGAACCGGGACAGGGAATGTTTACCTATGGCTACACCTTC	CASSEPGQGMFTYGYTF
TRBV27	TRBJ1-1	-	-	TGTGCCAGCAGTTTGAAGGAGGGGCGGCACACTGAAGCTTTCTTT	CASSLKEGRHTEAFF
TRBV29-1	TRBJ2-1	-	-	TGCAGCGCCGGACCTAGCGGTAGGGGGAATGAGCAGTTCTTC	CSAGPSGRGNEQFF
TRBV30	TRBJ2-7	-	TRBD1	TGTGCCTGGAGCCAGGGACAGAGAAGCTCCTACGAGCAGTACTTC	CAWSQGQRSSYEQYF
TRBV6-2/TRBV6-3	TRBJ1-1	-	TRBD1	TGTGCCAGCAGCCTACAGGGGGCACGCACTGAAGCTTTCTTT	CASSLQGARTEAFF
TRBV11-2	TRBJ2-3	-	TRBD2	TGTGCCAGCAGCTCAACTAGCGGGGGGGCCGGTAGCACGCAGTATTTT	CASSSTSGGAGSTQYF
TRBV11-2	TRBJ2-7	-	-	TGTGCCAGCAGCTTTGCAAGCCATAGCTCCTACGAGCAGTACTTC	CASSFASHSSYEQYF